This entry lists 32 T cell receptor beta chains sequenced from one sample in a study of CD8 T cells in Susac syndrome. When the RNA was reverse transcribed, random hexamers were used with an input of about 0.5 to 1 ug. MiXCR was run by TCRdb on the immunoSEQ multiplex PCR reads, yielding one entry per CDR3 protein. Of about 140,000 distinct CDR3 sequences listed, just under 95% are singletons. Source material: CD4+ T cells from PBMCs. The receptors were gathered from a human donor with Susac syndrome.

This rearrangement joins TRBV30 to TRBJ2-1; the D gene is possibly TRBD2 (6 bases). V was clipped by 3 bases and J by 4 bases, with 19 bases between them. CDR3 length equals 16 residues. Germline V gene sequence: CDR1 GTSNPN, CDR2 SVGIG (reference sequence). CDR3 residues: CAWSSRDSRLYNEQFF. The CDR3 coding sequence is TGTGCCTGGAGCAGCCGGGACTCGAGATTATACAATGAGCAGTTCTTC.

The chain is built from TRBV29-1 and TRBJ2-1; D might be TRBD1 or TRBD2, each matching 5 bases. Germline assignment: CDR1 SQVTM and CDR2 ANQGSEA. With 7 bases removed from V and 7 bases from J, the gap between germline ends came to 17 bases. This CDR3 region has 13 residues. CDR3 protein: CSAGTAGPNEQFF. CDR3 DNA: TGCAGCGCTGGGACGGCTGGTCCGAATGAGCAGTTCTTC.

In its sample, this clonotype was seen once. The chain is built from TRBV30 and TRBJ2-7; 9 positions match TRBD2. The CDR3 runs 12 residues. Unmatched junction bases numbered 0, after V lost 2 bases and J lost 4 bases. Germline loops: CDR1 GTSNPN, CDR2 SVGIG (reference sequence). The CDR3 DNA follows: TGTGCCTGGAGTAGCGGGAGGTACGAGCAGTACTTC. Amino acid sequence: CAWSSGRYEQYF. The variable domain in full, completed from reference TRBV30 and TRBJ2-7, reads SQTIHQWPATLVQPVGSPLSLECTVEGTSNPNLYWYRQAAGRGLQLLFYSVGIGQISSEVPQNLSASRPQDRQFILSSKKLLLSDSGFYLCAWSSGRYEQYFGPGTRLTVT.

The genes are TRBV19 and TRBJ1-1; no definite D call. There are 14 residues in the CDR3. Between the trimmed V and J ends, which lost 9 bases and 4 bases, there was a span of 18 bases. Per germline, CDR1 LNHDA and CDR2 SQIVND (reference sequence). The DNA of the CDR3 is TGTGCCAGCGCAGTCTTGAAGGGAGCCACTGAAGCTTTCTTT. Translated, it gives CASAVLKGATEAFF.

The chain employs TRBV4-3 and TRBJ2-3, with a tentative D call TRBD2 (5 bases). The CDR3 spans 14 residues. Trimming left V 1 base short and J 6 bases short, with 11 bases between. Germline CDR1 is LGHNA and CDR2 is YSLEER. The CDR3 nucleotides read TGCGCCAGCAGCCAAGGTCGCGGGCAGGATACGCAGTATTTT. This sequence encodes CASSQGRGQDTQYF.

This clonotype was recorded a few times. The CDR3 reads CAISDMNTEAFF. The DNA for the CDR3 is TGTGCCATCAGTGATATGAACACTGAAGCTTTCTTT. The chain is built from TRBV10-3 and TRBJ1-1; D gene unclear. The germline gives CDR1 ENHRY, CDR2 SYGVKD. The CDR3 has 12 residues. Trimming removed 3 bases from V and 0 bases from J, with 2 bases in between.

V and J are TRBV20-1 and TRBJ2-5; 9 nucleotides agree with TRBD2. The CDR3 loop spans 15 amino acids. Germline V gene data show CDR1 as DFQATT and CDR2 as SNEGSKA (reference sequence). The trim removed 3 bases at V and 5 bases at J, leaving 10 bases unmatched. CDR3 in DNA: TGCAGTGCTAGTCCGATTAGCGGGGGCCGGGAGACCCAGTACTTC. The encoded protein is CSASPISGGRETQYF.

V and J are TRBV4-2 and TRBJ2-5, with D perhaps TRBD2 (7 bases). In germline, CDR1 is LGHNA, CDR2 YNFKEQ. Trimming removed 0 bases at V and 5 bases at J, with 22 bases between. The CDR3 extends over 18 amino acids. CDR3 DNA: TGTGCCAGCAGCCAAGATGTCCCCCGGGGGGCCGGGTGGGAGACCCAGTACTTC. It encodes CASSQDVPRGAGWETQYF.

The chain combines TRBV20-1 with TRBJ1-1, with a possible D match to TRBD1 (5 bases). Germline V lookup: CDR1 DFQATT, CDR2 SNEGSKA (reference sequence). V lost 8 bases, J lost 3 bases, and 25 bases lay in between. The CDR3 has 16 amino acids. The CDR3 protein is CSTTRGIRGGYTEAFF. In nucleotides, the CDR3 is TGCAGTACCACGCGAGGGATCCGGGGGGGGTACACTGAAGCTTTCTTT.

The J gene is TRBJ1-1, the V gene TRBV12-3 or TRBV12-4; D might be TRBD1 (5 bases). With 5 bases removed from V and 3 bases from J, the gap between germline ends came to 13 bases. CDR3 size: 14 residues. This CDR3 reads CASSPGGADTEAFF. The CDR3 bases are TGTGCCAGCAGTCCTGGGGGAGCCGACACTGAAGCTTTCTTT.

The V gene is TRBV7-2, the J gene TRBJ2-3; 10 nucleotides agree with TRBD2. The CDR3 is made up of 14 amino acids. The V segment lost 4 bases and the J segment 3 bases; nucleotides outside the gene matches: 1. Germline V gives CDR1 SGHTA, CDR2 FQGNSA. CDR3 in amino acids: CASSSTSGTDTQYF. DNA of the CDR3: TGTGCCAGCAGCTCGACTAGCGGGACAGATACGCAGTATTTT. The full variable domain, with the rest looked up from reference TRBV7-2 and TRBJ2-3, is GAGVSQSPSNKVTEKGKDVELRCDPISGHTALYWYRQSLGQGLEFLIYFQGNSAPDKSGLPSDRFSAERTGGSVSTLTIQRTQQEDSAVYLCASSSTSGTDTQYFGPGTRLTVL.

This sequence joins TRBV7-2 and TRBJ2-1; TRBD2 matches at 7 bases. The V gene's germline CDR1 is SGHTA and CDR2 FQGNSA. The CDR3 has 16 residues. Trimming took 4 bases from V and 8 from J; bases not matched to a gene: 14. CDR3 loop: CASSSRGGTSIYEQFF. The DNA of the CDR3 is TGTGCCAGCAGCTCTCGGGGAGGGACGTCAATATATGAGCAGTTCTTC.

The rearrangement links TRBV4-1 to TRBJ1-1; D is unresolved. Germline assignment: CDR1 MGHRA and CDR2 YSYEKL. The CDR3 covers 13 residues. V was trimmed by 4 bases and J by 4 bases, leaving 10 bases between them. Here the CDR3 DNA reads TGCGCCAGCAGCCTCCTCGAGGGCACTGAAGCTTTCTTT. It specifies CASSLLEGTEAFF.

The chain recombines TRBV15 with TRBJ2-5; TRBD2 might be the D (5 bases). Germline V CDR1 and CDR2: LNHNV, YYDKDF (reference sequence). This CDR3 contains 14 residues. The V gene lost 1 base and the J gene lost 4 bases, with 10 bases spanning the gap. CDR3 protein: CATSRVGEGETQYF. As DNA, the CDR3 is TGTGCCACCAGCAGAGTCGGAGAGGGAGAGACCCAGTACTTC.

The V call is TRBV20-1, the J call TRBJ1-4, with D maybe TRBD1 (5 bases). CDR1 and CDR2 (germline): DFQATT, SNEGSKA (reference sequence). The CDR3 totals 15 residues. V was trimmed by 5 bases and J by 1 base, leaving 14 bases between them. CDR3 nucleotides: TGCAGTGCTCCCATCTGGGGGGGAACTAATGAAAAACTGTTTTTT. This codes for CSAPIWGGTNEKLFF.

This clonotype was found once. The chain links TRBV4-2 to TRBJ2-7, with 14 bases that match TRBD2. This CDR3 comprises 19 residues. Germline CDR1 LGHNA, CDR2 YNFKEQ. V was clipped by 0 bases and J by 3 bases; unmatched bases: 10. In DNA form, the CDR3 reads TGTGCCAGCAGCCAAGATGTGGGACTAGCGGGAGCCCCATACTACGAGCAGTACTTC. Encoded protein: CASSQDVGLAGAPYYEQYF.

The gene calls are TRBV4-1 and TRBJ1-4; D gene ambiguous. Germline V gives CDR1 MGHRA, CDR2 YSYEKL. Trimming removed 4 bases at V and 7 bases at J, with 13 bases between. The CDR3 runs to 14 residues. The CDR3, as DNA: TGCGCCAGCAGCCTTAACCGACGGGGTGAAAAACTGTTTTTT. Residues: CASSLNRRGEKLFF.

The table lists this clonotype with a count of one. The gene calls are TRBV28 and TRBJ2-5; 9 bases agree with TRBD2. CDR1 and CDR2 from the germline V gene are MDHEN and SYDVKM. This CDR3 is 15 amino acids long. The junction had 6 bases not matched to a gene; V was cut back by 2 bases and J by 5 bases. The CDR3 sequence: CASSLQRGVEETQYF. CDR3 coding DNA: TGTGCCAGCAGTTTACAGCGGGGGGTTGAGGAGACCCAGTACTTC.

The chain is built from TRBV29-1 and TRBJ2-1; 9 nucleotides align to TRBD2. The ends lost 4 bases at V and 7 bases at J; junction bases unmatched: 11. The CDR3 sequence is 15 residues long. Germline-derived CDR1 and CDR2 are SQVTM and ANQGSEA. This chain's CDR3 is CSVVRGTSSSNEQFF. In nucleotides, the CDR3 is TGCAGCGTTGTCAGGGGGACTAGCTCTTCAAATGAGCAGTTCTTC.

This chain uses TRBV5-6 with TRBJ2-7; TRBD1 matches at 9 bases. After removal of 3 bases from V and 2 bases from J, the junction contained 3 bases not matched to a gene. Germline V lookup: CDR1 SGHDT, CDR2 YYEEEE. The CDR3 has 14 residues. DNA for the CDR3: TGTGCCAGCAGCTGGACAGGGGAAACCTACGAGCAGTACTTC. It specifies CASSWTGETYEQYF.

This rearrangement joins TRBV30 to TRBJ1-3; D unresolved. Trimming cost V 7 bases and J 0 bases, with 13 bases left between them. The CDR3 has 14 residues. Germline V gene lookup returns CDR1 GTSNPN and CDR2 SVGIG (reference sequence). In DNA form, the CDR3 reads TGTGCCTCCTCCGGAAGCTTCTCTGGAAACACCATATATTTT. Its translation: CASSGSFSGNTIYF.

The chain links TRBV4-1 to TRBJ2-7, with D unclear. Trimming left V 6 bases short and J 5 bases short, with 17 bases between. Germline V gene lookup returns CDR1 MGHRA and CDR2 YSYEKL. The length of the CDR3 is 14 residues. CDR3 amino acids: CASSSALWWDEQYF. CDR3 DNA: TGCGCCAGCAGTAGTGCTTTATGGTGGGACGAGCAGTACTTC.

This chain links TRBV5-1 with TRBJ2-6, with D possibly TRBD2 on 6 matching bases. The germline gives CDR1 SGHRS, CDR2 YFSETQ. V gave up 3 bases and J gave up 0 bases, with 10 bases separating them. The CDR3 runs 16 residues. CDR3 in amino acids: CASSSRDSSGANVLTF. CDR3 sequence (DNA): TGCGCCAGCAGCTCAAGGGACTCCTCTGGGGCCAACGTCCTGACTTTC.

This clonotype was recorded only once. The chain combines TRBV9 with TRBJ2-1; D not resolved. This CDR3 contains 12 residues. Trimming shortened V by 0 bases and J by 5 bases, and 3 bases separated the two germline ends. From germline, CDR1 is SGDLS and CDR2 YYNGEE. CDR3 DNA: TGTGCCAGCAGCGTAGCCAACAATGAGCAGTTCTTC. As protein: CASSVANNEQFF. Supplemented by reference TRBV9 and TRBJ2-1, the full variable domain reads DSGVTQTPKHLITATGQRVTLRCSPRSGDLSVYWYQQSLDQGLQFLIQYYNGEERAKGNILERFSAQQFPDLHSELNLSSLELGDSALYFCASSVANNEQFFGPGTRLTVL.

This clonotype was seen a single time. The rearrangement uses TRBV27 and TRBJ2-7; TRBD1 matches 9 bases. The CDR3 has 13 residues. CDR1 MNHEY and CDR2 SMNVEV come from the germline V gene (reference sequence). J lost 6 bases, V lost 7 bases, and 7 bases had no gene match. CDR3 sequence (DNA): TGTGCCAGCAATCCGACAGGGGGTTTCGAGCAGTACTTC. Translation gives CASNPTGGFEQYF.

This rearrangement joins TRBV6-2 or TRBV6-3 to TRBJ2-5, with unresolved D. Germline lookup yields CDR1 MNHEY and CDR2 SVGEGT. The CDR3 has 11 residues. The V gene lost 6 bases and the J gene lost 4 bases, with 6 bases spanning the gap. CDR3 protein: CASSAVETQYF. CDR3 DNA: TGTGCCAGCAGCGCCGTAGAGACCCAGTACTTC.

CDR3 nucleotides: TGTGCCAGCAGCGTCGACGAGCGTAGGCAGCCCCAGCATTTT. It codes for CASSVDERRQPQHF. The chain employs TRBV9 and TRBJ1-5; D gene uncertain. The germline gives CDR1 SGDLS, CDR2 YYNGEE. The CDR3 has 14 residues. V dropped 2 bases and J dropped 7 bases, with 13 bases sitting between them.

The gene calls are TRBV9 and TRBJ2-7; D is perhaps TRBD2 (6 bases). The V end was cut by 4 bases, the J end by 6 bases, with 17 bases between. Germline lookup yields CDR1 SGDLS and CDR2 YYNGEE. CDR3 size: 14 residues. The chain's CDR3 is CASSPSGSTFEQYF. The CDR3 nucleotides are TGTGCCAGCAGCCCATCCGGGAGTACGTTCGAGCAGTACTTC.

This clonotype has a single count. The chain couples TRBV12-3 or TRBV12-4 to TRBJ2-7; 10 bases are a match to TRBD1. V lost 8 bases to trimming and J lost 2 bases; unmatched junction nucleotides: 3. There are 13 residues in the CDR3. CDR3 sequence: CASGTGDTYEQYF. CDR3 bases: TGTGCCAGCGGGACAGGGGACACCTACGAGCAGTACTTC.

The CDR3 sequence is CASNGGRVGELFF. Written as DNA, the CDR3 is TGTGCCAGCAACGGGGGACGGGTCGGGGAGCTGTTTTTT. The chain carries TRBV7-2 and TRBJ2-2; the D gene is possibly TRBD2 (6 bases). The CDR3 length is 13 residues. V was cut by 7 bases and J by 7 bases, with 13 bases left in between. Germline-derived CDR1 and CDR2 are SGHTA and FQGNSA.

V is TRBV4-1 and J is TRBJ2-7, with TRBD1 identical over 8 bases. CDR1 MGHRA and CDR2 YSYEKL come from the germline V gene. The CDR3 spans 14 residues. Trimming cost V 8 bases and J 2 bases; bases outside gene matches: 8. This CDR3 is CASAHGQGPYEQYF. The CDR3 nucleotides are TGCGCCAGCGCACATGGACAGGGTCCCTACGAGCAGTACTTC.

J is TRBJ2-6 and V is TRBV4-3; D uncertain. CDR1 is LGHNA, CDR2 YSLEER, per germline. The CDR3 length is 14 residues. Trimming shortened V by 0 bases and J by 4 bases, and 4 bases separated the two germline ends. DNA of the CDR3: TGCGCCAGCAGCCAAGAGTCCGGGGCCAACGTCCTGACTTTC. Its translation is CASSQESGANVLTF.